The rows below give T cell receptor beta chains drawn from one sample of a study of T cell clones after liver transplantation. The antigens these receptors bind are not known. TCRdb's copy holds only in-frame clones and misses some; the assay was immunoSEQ multiplex PCR. The sample includes over a thousand clones, approximately 37% of them seen just once. What was sequenced was CD4+ T cells from cultured PBMCs. Source of these receptors: a human patient who received a liver transplant. Some T cells may possibly be graft donor cells. The CDR3 runs from the conserved cysteine through the conserved F or W. A D gene is named only where the DNA matches it firmly. Some rows have no size entry. The others give once, few or many, or a class for an expanded clone.

v_gene: TRBV7-6; j_gene: TRBJ2-5; abundance: .; d_gene: .; len: 14; CDR3aa: CASSTGRAQETQYF; CDR3nt: TGTGCTAGCAGCACTGGACGGGCCCAAGAGACCCAGTACTTC
v_gene: TRBV28; j_gene: TRBJ2-4; abundance: large; d_gene: .; len: 11; CDR3aa: CASSPGPSQYF; CDR3nt: TGTGCCAGCAGTCCGGGCCCCTCGCAGTACTTC
v_gene: TRBV11-2; j_gene: TRBJ1-2; abundance: .; d_gene: .; len: 13; CDR3aa: CASSFKRGVGYTF; CDR3nt: TGTGCCAGCAGCTTCAAGAGAGGAGTCGGCTACACCTTC
v_gene: TRBV5-6; j_gene: TRBJ2-3; abundance: .; d_gene: TRBD2; len: 16; CDR3aa: CASSIFTGAGGGTQYF; CDR3nt: TGTGCCAGCAGCATCTTCACGGGAGCGGGAGGTGGTACGCAGTATTTT
v_gene: TRBV9; j_gene: TRBJ2-7; abundance: .; d_gene: .; len: 14; CDR3aa: CASSAQGHSYEQYF; CDR3nt: TGTGCCAGCAGCGCCCAGGGACACTCCTACGAGCAGTACTTC
v_gene: TRBV6-9; j_gene: TRBJ2-5; abundance: once; d_gene: .; len: 11; CDR3aa: CASSPQETQYF; CDR3nt: TGTGCCAGCAGTCCTCAAGAGACCCAGTACTTC
v_gene: TRBV28; j_gene: TRBJ1-4; abundance: large; d_gene: .; len: 13; CDR3aa: CASTFGPNEKLFF; CDR3nt: TGTGCCAGCACCTTCGGCCCCAATGAAAAACTGTTTTTT
v_gene: TRBV7-3; j_gene: TRBJ1-1; abundance: large; d_gene: .; len: 14; CDR3aa: CASSPGSANTEAFF; CDR3nt: TGTGCCAGCAGCCCAGGGTCAGCGAACACTGAAGCTTTCTTT
v_gene: TRBV28; j_gene: TRBJ2-5; abundance: .; d_gene: TRBD2; len: 16; CDR3aa: CASSVTSGHYQETQYF; CDR3nt: TGTGCCAGCAGTGTCACTAGCGGGCACTACCAAGAGACCCAGTACTTC
v_gene: TRBV11-2; j_gene: TRBJ1-1; abundance: few; d_gene: TRBD1; len: 14; CDR3aa: CASSQTTGSTEAFF; CDR3nt: TGTGCCAGCAGCCAGACGACAGGGAGCACTGAAGCTTTCTTT
v_gene: TRBV5-6; j_gene: TRBJ2-3; abundance: .; d_gene: .; len: 13; CDR3aa: CASSSWSRDTQYF; CDR3nt: TGTGCCAGCAGCTCCTGGTCCCGCGATACGCAGTATTTT
v_gene: TRBV28; j_gene: TRBJ2-2; abundance: .; d_gene: TRBD1; len: 17; CDR3aa: CASKPRRTGPNTGELFF; CDR3nt: TGTGCCAGCAAACCCAGGAGGACAGGGCCGAACACCGGGGAGCTGTTTTTT
v_gene: TRBV6-5; j_gene: TRBJ2-1; abundance: .; d_gene: .; len: 14; CDR3aa: CASSPRLGEGEQFF; CDR3nt: TGTGCCAGCAGCCCGCGACTAGGCGAGGGTGAGCAGTTCTTC
v_gene: TRBV12-5; j_gene: TRBJ2-2; abundance: .; d_gene: .; len: 16; CDR3aa: CASGTTDSKSTGELFF; CDR3nt: TGTGCTAGTGGGACGACGGACAGTAAGAGCACCGGGGAGCTGTTTTTT
v_gene: TRBV4-1; j_gene: TRBJ2-1; abundance: .; d_gene: TRBD2; len: 15; CDR3aa: CASSQALANYNEQFF; CDR3nt: TGCGCCAGCAGCCAAGCACTAGCGAACTACAATGAGCAGTTCTTC
v_gene: TRBV4-3; j_gene: TRBJ2-4; abundance: large; d_gene: .; len: 15; CDR3aa: CASSQDAAAKNIQYF; CDR3nt: TGCGCCAGCAGCCAAGATGCAGCGGCCAAAAACATTCAGTACTTC
v_gene: TRBV9; j_gene: TRBJ2-3; abundance: .; d_gene: TRBD1; len: 18; CDR3aa: CASSFSGTGVRSTDTQYF; CDR3nt: TGTGCCAGCAGCTTCTCCGGGACAGGGGTTCGGAGCACAGATACGCAGTATTTT
v_gene: TRBV6-4; j_gene: TRBJ1-5; abundance: .; d_gene: .; len: 15; CDR3aa: CASSDTAGFNQPQHF; CDR3nt: TGTGCCAGCAGTGACACGGCAGGATTCAATCAGCCCCAGCATTTT
v_gene: TRBV5-1; j_gene: TRBJ1-2; abundance: .; d_gene: .; len: 16; CDR3aa: CASSLYGERGAYGYTF; CDR3nt: TGCGCCAGCAGCCTTTACGGAGAACGGGGGGCCTATGGCTACACCTTC
v_gene: TRBV7-2; j_gene: TRBJ1-4; abundance: .; d_gene: .; len: 15; CDR3aa: CASSSGTGINEKLFF; CDR3nt: TGTGCCAGCAGCAGCGGGACTGGCATTAATGAAAAACTGTTTTTT
v_gene: TRBV5-4; j_gene: TRBJ1-4; abundance: .; d_gene: TRBD1; len: 18; CDR3aa: CASSLGGQGVRTNEKLFF; CDR3nt: TGTGCCAGCAGCTTGGGTGGACAGGGGGTTCGGACTAATGAAAAACTGTTTTTT
v_gene: TRBV7-8; j_gene: TRBJ2-5; abundance: .; d_gene: .; len: 10; CDR3aa: CASAEETQYF; CDR3nt: TGTGCCAGCGCTGAGGAGACCCAGTACTTC
v_gene: TRBV7-3; j_gene: TRBJ2-5; abundance: .; d_gene: .; len: 12; CDR3aa: CASSSPEATQYF; CDR3nt: TGTGCCAGCAGCTCCCCGGAGGCGACCCAGTACTTC
v_gene: TRBV7-2; j_gene: TRBJ1-2; abundance: .; d_gene: .; len: 14; CDR3aa: CVSSFPRGSGGYTF; CDR3nt: TGTGTCAGCAGCTTCCCAAGGGGCAGCGGTGGCTACACCTTC
v_gene: TRBV11-3; j_gene: TRBJ2-5; abundance: .; d_gene: .; len: 12; CDR3aa: CASSRNRETQYF; CDR3nt: TGTGCCAGCAGCAGGAATAGAGAGACCCAGTACTTC
v_gene: TRBV7-8; j_gene: TRBJ1-1; abundance: .; d_gene: .; len: 14; CDR3aa: CASSPGSANTEAFF; CDR3nt: TGTGCCAGCAGCCCAGGGTCAGCGAACACTGAAGCTTTCTTT
v_gene: TRBV11-2; j_gene: TRBJ1-1; abundance: .; d_gene: .; len: 15; CDR3aa: CASSLEHIRGTEAFF; CDR3nt: TGTGCCAGCAGCTTAGAGCACATTCGAGGTACTGAAGCTTTCTTT
v_gene: TRBV28; j_gene: TRBJ2-2; abundance: .; d_gene: .; len: 17; CDR3aa: CASTPSEGQVNTGELFF; CDR3nt: TGTGCCAGCACCCCTTCGGAAGGGCAGGTGAACACCGGGGAGCTGTTTTTT
v_gene: TRBV5-4; j_gene: TRBJ1-4; abundance: .; d_gene: .; len: 16; CDR3aa: CASSLAGLGRGEKLFF; CDR3nt: TGTGCCAGCAGCTTGGCTGGATTGGGAAGAGGTGAAAAACTGTTTTTT
v_gene: TRBV5-4; j_gene: TRBJ1-1; abundance: large; d_gene: TRBD1; len: 15; CDR3aa: CASSRVRDSPSEAFF; CDR3nt: TGTGCCAGCAGCCGAGTCCGGGACAGCCCTTCTGAAGCTTTCTTT
v_gene: TRBV30; j_gene: TRBJ2-2; abundance: .; d_gene: .; len: 13; CDR3aa: CAWSVQNTGELFF; CDR3nt: TGTGCCTGGAGTGTGCAGAACACCGGGGAGCTGTTTTTT
v_gene: TRBV6-6; j_gene: TRBJ2-7; abundance: .; d_gene: .; len: 16; CDR3aa: CASSQVGKGKSYEQYF; CDR3nt: TGTGCCAGCAGCCAAGTGGGGAAGGGGAAGTCCTACGAGCAGTACTTC
v_gene: TRBV5-4; j_gene: TRBJ2-5; abundance: medium-sized; d_gene: .; len: 11; CDR3aa: CASSLKETQYF; CDR3nt: TGTGCCAGCAGCTTGAAAGAGACCCAGTACTTC
v_gene: TRBV2; j_gene: TRBJ2-6; abundance: medium-sized; d_gene: TRBD1; len: 15; CDR3aa: CASTLDRAGANVLTF; CDR3nt: TGTGCCAGCACCTTGGACAGGGCTGGGGCCAACGTCCTGACTTTC
v_gene: TRBV5-4; j_gene: TRBJ1-1; abundance: few; d_gene: .; len: 13; CDR3aa: CASSLESNTEAFF; CDR3nt: TGTGCCAGCAGCTTGGAGTCGAACACTGAAGCTTTCTTT
v_gene: TRBV2; j_gene: TRBJ1-5; abundance: large; d_gene: .; len: 15; CDR3aa: CASSVLRDSNQPQHF; CDR3nt: TGTGCCAGCAGTGTCCTCCGGGACAGCAATCAGCCCCAGCATTTT
v_gene: TRBV29-1; j_gene: TRBJ2-5; abundance: .; d_gene: TRBD2; len: 17; CDR3aa: CSVEEEWLAGVEETQYF; CDR3nt: TGCAGCGTTGAAGAGGAGTGGCTAGCGGGAGTTGAAGAGACCCAGTACTTC
v_gene: TRBV19; j_gene: TRBJ2-1; abundance: medium-sized; d_gene: TRBD2; len: 14; CDR3aa: CASSSSGIRNEQFF; CDR3nt: TGTGCCAGTAGTTCTAGCGGGATCCGCAATGAGCAGTTCTTC
v_gene: TRBV28; j_gene: TRBJ2-7; abundance: .; d_gene: TRBD2; len: 15; CDR3aa: CASNASGRPPYEQYF; CDR3nt: TGTGCCAGCAACGCTAGCGGGAGGCCTCCCTACGAGCAGTACTTC
v_gene: TRBV5-1; j_gene: TRBJ2-1; abundance: .; d_gene: .; len: 18; CDR3aa: CASSLAGVGTGIYNEQFF; CDR3nt: TGCGCCAGCAGCTTGGCCGGGGTAGGGACCGGTATCTACAATGAGCAGTTCTTC